Detailed here is one T cell receptor (beta chain). What antigen it recognizes has not been identified. No qualities accompany the bases; no much larger clone lies one base away. The data belong to a study of T cell changes during pregnancy in multiple sclerosis (dated 2019 in TCRdb). A note on the overall study: Changes in the T cell repertoire over the course of pregnancy were examined in this study in women with multiple sclerosis.

Library method: the immunoSEQ multiplex PCR assay. Sourced from immuneACCESS, this table was stored by TCRdb with only in-frame sequences that have V and J called. A share of the clones is absent; for the studies checked, an unresolved V gene accounts for under half, and the remainder has no known explanation. The table for this sample lists 35,000 to 40,000 clones; around 91% of them were counted only once. The ten largest clones take up 5% to 6.5% of the sample. The CDR3 runs 12 residues from the cysteine to the phenylalanine. Left in the record is the CDR3 DNA by itself, 36 bases read in frame from the first base. The germline V gene sets CDR1 to MNHNS and CDR2 to SASEGT. V is shortened by 3 bases, J by 2 bases, and the region joining them spans 5 bases.

The rearrangement joined TRBV6-1 to TRBJ2-7; no D segment can be confidently identified. The clonotype was recovered from a female donor with multiple sclerosis, enrolled in a pregnancy study. The specimen was CD8+ T cells from peripheral blood mononuclear cells, collected in the second trimester of pregnancy. In nucleotide form, the sequence is TGTGCCAGCAGTGACCCCACCTACGAGCAGTACTTC. Translated, this gives CASSDPTYEQYF.